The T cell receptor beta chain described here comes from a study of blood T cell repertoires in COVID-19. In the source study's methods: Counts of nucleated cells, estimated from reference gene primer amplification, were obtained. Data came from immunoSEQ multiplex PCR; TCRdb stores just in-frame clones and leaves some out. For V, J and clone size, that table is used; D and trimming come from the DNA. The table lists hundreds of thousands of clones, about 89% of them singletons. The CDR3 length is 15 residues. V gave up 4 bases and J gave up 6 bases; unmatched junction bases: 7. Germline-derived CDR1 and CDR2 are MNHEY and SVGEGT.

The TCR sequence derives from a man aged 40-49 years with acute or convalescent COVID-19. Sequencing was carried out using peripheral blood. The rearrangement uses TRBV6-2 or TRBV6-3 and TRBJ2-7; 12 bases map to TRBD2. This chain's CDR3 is CASSSELAGGFEQYF. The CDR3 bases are TGTGCCAGCAGTTCAGAACTAGCGGGAGGATTCGAGCAGTACTTC.